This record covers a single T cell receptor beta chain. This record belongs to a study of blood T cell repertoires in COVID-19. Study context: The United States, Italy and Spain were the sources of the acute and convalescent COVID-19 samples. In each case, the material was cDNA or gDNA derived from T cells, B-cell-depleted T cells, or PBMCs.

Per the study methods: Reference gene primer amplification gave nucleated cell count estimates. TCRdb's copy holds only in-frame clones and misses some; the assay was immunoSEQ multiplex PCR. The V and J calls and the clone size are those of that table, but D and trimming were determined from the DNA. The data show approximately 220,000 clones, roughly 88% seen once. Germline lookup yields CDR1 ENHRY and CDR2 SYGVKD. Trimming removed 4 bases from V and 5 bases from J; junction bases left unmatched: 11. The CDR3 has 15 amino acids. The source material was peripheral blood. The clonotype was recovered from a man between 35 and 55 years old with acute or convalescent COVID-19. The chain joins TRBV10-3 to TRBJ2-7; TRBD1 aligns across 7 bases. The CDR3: CAISGKRGQRDEQYF. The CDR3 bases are TGTGCCATCAGTGGTAAGAGGGGGCAGAGGGACGAGCAGTACTTC.